This TCR beta chain is from a study of vaccination and CD4 T cells after COVID-19. The treatment denotes: 10-day PBMC culture with coronavirus spike peptide pools or control peptides (ViraFEST assay). Half the medium was exchanged for fresh IL-2 medium on days 3 and 7. CD4+ T cells that had been cultured provided DNA sequenced with the Oncomine TCR Beta short-read assay. TCRdb re-analysed the PCR reads in MiXCR, keeping a single row per CDR3 protein. In the table there are more than 20,000 distinct CDR3 sequences, 50% to 65% of which are singletons. Of note for this clonotype: The antigen is undetermined.

The sequence came from a human donor who received a COVID-19 vaccine. The input for sequencing was CD4+ T cells from blood, cultured in vitro, taken before SARS-CoV-2 vaccination.

In DNA form, the CDR3 reads TGCAGCGAGGGCGATCGGGGAAATGACACCGGGGAGCTGTTTTTT. This codes for CSEGDRGNDTGELFF. J is TRBJ2-2 and V is TRBV29-1; tentatively, D is TRBD2 (5 bases). The CDR3 has 15 residues. Between the trimmed V and J ends, which lost 7 bases and 3 bases, there was a span of 18 bases. CDR1 and CDR2 (germline): SQVTM, ANQGSEA.